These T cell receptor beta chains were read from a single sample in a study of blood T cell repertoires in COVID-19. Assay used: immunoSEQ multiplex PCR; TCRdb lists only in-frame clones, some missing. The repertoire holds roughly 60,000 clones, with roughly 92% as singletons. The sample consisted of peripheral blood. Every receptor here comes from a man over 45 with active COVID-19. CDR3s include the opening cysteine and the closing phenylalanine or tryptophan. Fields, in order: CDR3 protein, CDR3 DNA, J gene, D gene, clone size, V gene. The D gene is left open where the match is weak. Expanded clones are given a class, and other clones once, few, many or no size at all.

CDR3aa: CASSLDRDTYNSPLHF
CDR3nt: TGTGCCAGCAGTTTAGACAGGGACACCTATAATTCACCCCTCCACTTT
j_gene: TRBJ1-6
d_gene: TRBD1
abundance: -
v_gene: TRBV28

CDR3aa: CASSRTSVFEQFF
CDR3nt: TGCGCCAGCAGCAGGACTAGCGTCTTCGAGCAGTTCTTC
j_gene: TRBJ2-1
d_gene: TRBD2
abundance: -
v_gene: TRBV5-1

CDR3aa: CASSQGLIYEQYF
CDR3nt: TGTGCCAGCAGCCAGGGACTGATCTACGAGCAGTACTTC
j_gene: TRBJ2-7
d_gene: -
abundance: -
v_gene: TRBV4-2

CDR3aa: CASSQDTGFRGYTF
CDR3nt: TGCGCCAGCAGCCAAGATACGGGTTTTAGAGGCTACACCTTC
j_gene: TRBJ1-2
d_gene: -
abundance: -
v_gene: TRBV4-1

CDR3aa: CASSLAGGPAYNEQFF
CDR3nt: TGTGCCAGCAGCTTAGCGGGAGGGCCGGCCTACAATGAGCAGTTCTTC
j_gene: TRBJ2-1
d_gene: TRBD2
abundance: once
v_gene: TRBV7-3

CDR3aa: CASSMTGGNYNEQFF
CDR3nt: TGTGCCAGCAGTATGACGGGGGGAAACTACAATGAGCAGTTCTTC
j_gene: TRBJ2-1
d_gene: TRBD2
abundance: -
v_gene: TRBV27

CDR3aa: CASTSSYEQYF
CDR3nt: TGTGCCAGCACCTCCTCCTACGAGCAGTACTTC
j_gene: TRBJ2-7
d_gene: -
abundance: -
v_gene: TRBV5-8

CDR3aa: CASSFGPGGNYGYTF
CDR3nt: TGTGCCAGCAGTTTTGGTCCAGGGGGCAACTATGGCTACACCTTC
j_gene: TRBJ1-2
d_gene: TRBD1
abundance: -
v_gene: TRBV27

CDR3aa: CASSLSGSRFNEQFF
CDR3nt: TGTGCCAGCAGTTTAAGCGGGAGTAGGTTCAATGAGCAGTTCTTC
j_gene: TRBJ2-1
d_gene: TRBD2
abundance: -
v_gene: TRBV27

CDR3aa: CASSQGGGQGYSPLHF
CDR3nt: TGTGCCAGCAGCCAAGGAGGTGGACAGGGGTACTCACCCCTCCACTTT
j_gene: TRBJ1-6
d_gene: TRBD1
abundance: -
v_gene: TRBV4-2

CDR3aa: CASRYGGSYEQYF
CDR3nt: TGTGCCAGCAGATACGGGGGATCCTACGAGCAGTACTTC
j_gene: TRBJ2-7
d_gene: -
abundance: -
v_gene: TRBV7-2

CDR3aa: CASSRRLESPLHF
CDR3nt: TGTGCCAGCAGCCGTCGTTTAGAATCACCCCTCCACTTT
j_gene: TRBJ1-6
d_gene: -
abundance: -
v_gene: TRBV13

CDR3aa: CASSPRTGGENTEAFF
CDR3nt: TGTGCCAGCAGCCCCCGGACAGGGGGCGAGAACACTGAAGCTTTCTTT
j_gene: TRBJ1-1
d_gene: TRBD1
abundance: once
v_gene: TRBV7-6

CDR3aa: CASSPTGSASGRPGQYF
CDR3nt: TGTGCCAGCAGCCCAACGGGATCAGCTAGCGGGAGGCCTGGGCAGTACTTC
j_gene: TRBJ2-7
d_gene: TRBD2
abundance: -
v_gene: TRBV4-2

CDR3aa: CASSYPGQGGEQYF
CDR3nt: TGTGCCAGCAGTTATCCAGGACAGGGGGGCGAGCAGTACTTC
j_gene: TRBJ2-7
d_gene: TRBD1
abundance: -
v_gene: TRBV6-6

CDR3aa: CASSYPLDSYNEQFF
CDR3nt: TGTGCCAGCAGTTACCCCCTCGACAGCTACAATGAGCAGTTCTTC
j_gene: TRBJ2-1
d_gene: -
abundance: -
v_gene: TRBV6-5

CDR3aa: CASSPPGGRFYGYTF
CDR3nt: TGTGCCAGCAGTCCACCCGGGGGGCGCTTCTATGGCTACACCTTC
j_gene: TRBJ1-2
d_gene: -
abundance: -
v_gene: TRBV7-9

CDR3aa: CATSGRATGNTIYF
CDR3nt: TGTGCCACCAGCGGCAGGGCTACGGGAAACACCATATATTTT
j_gene: TRBJ1-3
d_gene: -
abundance: -
v_gene: TRBV15

CDR3aa: CASSLEPAAYEQYF
CDR3nt: TGCGCCAGCAGCTTGGAGCCCGCCGCGTACGAGCAGTACTTC
j_gene: TRBJ2-7
d_gene: -
abundance: -
v_gene: TRBV5-1

CDR3aa: CASSRGGQETQYF
CDR3nt: TGTGCCAGCAGCCGGGGGGGGCAAGAGACCCAGTACTTC
j_gene: TRBJ2-5
d_gene: TRBD2
abundance: -
v_gene: TRBV7-2

CDR3aa: CASSLESGTDTQYF
CDR3nt: TGTGCCAGCAGCTTAGAGAGCGGCACAGATACGCAGTATTTT
j_gene: TRBJ2-3
d_gene: -
abundance: -
v_gene: TRBV11-3

CDR3aa: CASSQVAYTEAFF
CDR3nt: TGTGCCAGCAGCCAAGTAGCGTACACTGAAGCTTTCTTT
j_gene: TRBJ1-1
d_gene: -
abundance: -
v_gene: TRBV14

CDR3aa: CATSRDTNEQYF
CDR3nt: TGTGCCACTAGCCGAGACACTAACGAGCAGTACTTC
j_gene: TRBJ2-7
d_gene: -
abundance: -
v_gene: TRBV18

CDR3aa: CASSVEGTSSYEQYF
CDR3nt: TGTGCCAGCAGCGTAGAGGGGACAAGCTCCTACGAGCAGTACTTC
j_gene: TRBJ2-7
d_gene: -
abundance: -
v_gene: TRBV9

CDR3aa: CASSRRQGGNYEQYF
CDR3nt: TGTGCCAGCAGTCGTAGACAGGGGGGGAACTACGAGCAGTACTTC
j_gene: TRBJ2-7
d_gene: TRBD1
abundance: once
v_gene: TRBV11-3

CDR3aa: CASNPGQGRYGYTF
CDR3nt: TGCGCCAGCAACCCGGGACAGGGGCGCTATGGCTACACCTTC
j_gene: TRBJ1-2
d_gene: TRBD1
abundance: -
v_gene: TRBV10-2

CDR3aa: CASSQDSPSDTQYF
CDR3nt: TGCGCCAGCAGCCAAGATTCTCCGTCAGATACGCAGTATTTT
j_gene: TRBJ2-3
d_gene: -
abundance: -
v_gene: TRBV4-1

CDR3aa: CASSKGQRNTEAFF
CDR3nt: TGCGCCAGCAGCAAAGGACAACGGAACACTGAAGCTTTCTTT
j_gene: TRBJ1-1
d_gene: -
abundance: -
v_gene: TRBV4-3

CDR3aa: CATSRGGSGANVLTF
CDR3nt: TGTGCCACCAGCAGAGGCGGCTCTGGGGCCAACGTCCTGACTTTC
j_gene: TRBJ2-6
d_gene: -
abundance: -
v_gene: TRBV15

CDR3aa: CASSLAEVHTEAFF
CDR3nt: TGCGCCAGCAGCTTGGCCGAGGTTCACACTGAAGCTTTCTTT
j_gene: TRBJ1-1
d_gene: -
abundance: -
v_gene: TRBV5-1

CDR3aa: CASSPRQGVSYEQYF
CDR3nt: TGTGCCAGCAGCCCCCGTCAGGGGGTGTCGTACGAGCAGTACTTC
j_gene: TRBJ2-7
d_gene: TRBD1
abundance: -
v_gene: TRBV5-4

CDR3aa: CASSGADRGYYEQYF
CDR3nt: TGCGCCAGCAGTGGGGCGGACAGGGGTTACTACGAGCAGTACTTC
j_gene: TRBJ2-7
d_gene: TRBD1
abundance: -
v_gene: TRBV10-2

CDR3aa: CASSQDQLAGGYEQYF
CDR3nt: TGTGCCAGCAGCCAAGATCAATTAGCGGGAGGTTACGAGCAGTACTTC
j_gene: TRBJ2-7
d_gene: TRBD2
abundance: -
v_gene: TRBV4-2

CDR3aa: CASSSVSSGANVLTF
CDR3nt: TGTGCCAGCAGTTCGGTGAGCTCTGGGGCCAACGTCCTGACTTTC
j_gene: TRBJ2-6
d_gene: -
abundance: -
v_gene: TRBV27

CDR3aa: CASSPPGQIYEQYF
CDR3nt: TGTGCCAGCTCGCCCCCGGGACAGATCTACGAGCAGTACTTC
j_gene: TRBJ2-7
d_gene: TRBD1
abundance: -
v_gene: TRBV18

CDR3aa: CASSPGGSSYNEQFF
CDR3nt: TGTGCCAGCAGCCCGGGGGGGAGCTCCTACAATGAGCAGTTCTTC
j_gene: TRBJ2-1
d_gene: TRBD2
abundance: -
v_gene: TRBV7-9